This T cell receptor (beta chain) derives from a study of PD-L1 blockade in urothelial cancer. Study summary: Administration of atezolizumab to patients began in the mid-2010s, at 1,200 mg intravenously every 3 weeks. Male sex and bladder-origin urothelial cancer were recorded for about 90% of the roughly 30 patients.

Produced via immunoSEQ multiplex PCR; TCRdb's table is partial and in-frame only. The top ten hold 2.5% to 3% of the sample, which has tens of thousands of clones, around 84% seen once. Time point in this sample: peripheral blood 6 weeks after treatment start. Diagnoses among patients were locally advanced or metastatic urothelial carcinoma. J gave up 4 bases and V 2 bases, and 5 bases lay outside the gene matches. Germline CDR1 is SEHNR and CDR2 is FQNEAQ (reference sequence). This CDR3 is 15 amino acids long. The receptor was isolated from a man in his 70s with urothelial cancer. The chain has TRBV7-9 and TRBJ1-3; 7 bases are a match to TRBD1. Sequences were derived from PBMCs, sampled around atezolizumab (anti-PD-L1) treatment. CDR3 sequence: CASSLSTGVGNTIYF. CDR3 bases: TGTGCCAGCAGCTTAAGTACAGGGGTAGGAAACACCATATATTTT.